A selection of T cell receptor beta chains follows, all from one sample in a study of blood T cell repertoires in COVID-19. TCRdb's table, derived via immunoSEQ multiplex PCR, lists solely in-frame clones and lacks some. Among 300,000 to 450,000 clones listed, 87% were seen once. The sequencing sample was made of PBMCs or T cells enriched from blood (not recorded which). Receptors were obtained from a man between 35 and 55 years old in a cohort exposed to, infected with or recovered from COVID-19 (not recorded which). CDR3s include the opening cysteine and the closing phenylalanine or tryptophan. Each record gives: V gene, D gene, J gene, clone size, CDR3 DNA, CDR3 protein. D genes are given only for firm matches. Clone size is given for some rows only: seen once, a few or many times, or a class if the clone is expanded.

V: TRBV4-1
D: -
J: TRBJ2-1
size: -
DNA: TGCGCCAGCAGCCAAAGGGACAACTCCTACAATGAGCAGTTCTTC
CDR3: CASSQRDNSYNEQFF

V: TRBV23-1
D: TRBD1
J: TRBJ2-7
size: -
DNA: TGCGCCAGCAGTCACCCCGCGGCCGGGACAGGGGGTTACGAGCAGTACTTC
CDR3: CASSHPAAGTGGYEQYF

V: TRBV6-5
D: -
J: TRBJ2-7
size: -
DNA: TGTGCCATTACAGGTTCTAGCTCCTACGAGCAGTACTTC
CDR3: CAITGSSSYEQYF

V: TRBV21-1
D: -
J: TRBJ2-1
size: -
DNA: TGTGCCAGCAGCAATAGCGGAGAGCAGTTCTTC
CDR3: CASSNSGEQFF

V: TRBV18
D: -
J: TRBJ1-6
size: -
DNA: TGTGCCAGCTCACCAGAGAGAAGCTATAATTCACCCCTCCACTTT
CDR3: CASSPERSYNSPLHF

V: TRBV4-1
D: TRBD1
J: TRBJ1-4
size: -
DNA: TGCGCCAGCAGCCAAGGAGAGACAGGGGAAGAAAAACTGTTTTTT
CDR3: CASSQGETGEEKLFF

V: TRBV19
D: -
J: TRBJ2-7
size: -
DNA: TGTGCCAGTAGTAGCGGGGTCGGCCCCTACGAGCAGTACTTC
CDR3: CASSSGVGPYEQYF

V: TRBV7-9
D: -
J: TRBJ2-3
size: -
DNA: TGTGCCAGCAGCTTAGGCAGGGGAGTCGGCACAGATACGCAGTATTTT
CDR3: CASSLGRGVGTDTQYF

V: TRBV6-1
D: TRBD1
J: TRBJ1-2
size: -
DNA: TGTGCCAGCAGTGAAAACAGGGGGGATGGCTACACCTTC
CDR3: CASSENRGDGYTF

V: TRBV18
D: -
J: TRBJ2-2
size: -
DNA: TGTGCCAGCCACACCGATACGGGGTCGCCCGGGGAGCTGTTTTTT
CDR3: CASHTDTGSPGELFF

V: TRBV19
D: -
J: TRBJ2-7
size: -
DNA: TGTGCCAGTAGTATTCGGGGGGCCGGGTCCTACGAGCAGTACTTC
CDR3: CASSIRGAGSYEQYF

V: TRBV18
D: -
J: TRBJ1-1
size: -
DNA: TGTGCCAGCTCACTAAATCTACAGGACAACACTGAAGCTTTCTTT
CDR3: CASSLNLQDNTEAFF

V: TRBV11-2
D: -
J: TRBJ2-7
size: -
DNA: TGTGCCAGCAGCTTCGACAGGAAAGGCTCCTACGAGCAGTACTTC
CDR3: CASSFDRKGSYEQYF

V: TRBV11-2
D: TRBD1
J: TRBJ1-4
size: -
DNA: TGTGCCAGCAGCCGGACCGGGACAGGGGCAACTAATGAAAAACTGTTTTTT
CDR3: CASSRTGTGATNEKLFF

V: TRBV6-5
D: TRBD1
J: TRBJ2-7
size: -
DNA: TGTGCCAGCAGCCAGGACAGGTTGACCTACGAGCAGTACTTC
CDR3: CASSQDRLTYEQYF

V: TRBV9
D: TRBD1
J: TRBJ2-2
size: -
DNA: TGTGCCAGCACTAAAGGGACAGGGAGCGGGGAGCTGTTTTTT
CDR3: CASTKGTGSGELFF

V: TRBV3-1/TRBV3-2
D: -
J: TRBJ1-1
size: -
DNA: TGTGCCAGCAGCCAAAACAGGGCCTACGACACTGAAGCTTTCTTT
CDR3: CASSQNRAYDTEAFF

V: TRBV5-6
D: -
J: TRBJ1-1
size: -
DNA: TGTGCCAGCAGCTTGGTCTCTTTGAACACTGAAGCTTTCTTT
CDR3: CASSLVSLNTEAFF

V: TRBV29-1
D: TRBD1
J: TRBJ1-2
size: -
DNA: TGCAGCGTACAGGGGAGGAATAACTATGGCTACACCTTC
CDR3: CSVQGRNNYGYTF

V: TRBV23-1
D: TRBD1
J: TRBJ1-4
size: -
DNA: TGCGCCAGCAGCCGGGACAGAACTGCAACTAATGAAAAACTGTTTTTT
CDR3: CASSRDRTATNEKLFF

V: TRBV5-1
D: TRBD1
J: TRBJ2-1
size: -
DNA: TGCGCCAGCAGCCAGACAGGGGACAATGAGCAGTTCTTC
CDR3: CASSQTGDNEQFF

V: TRBV2
D: -
J: TRBJ1-6
size: -
DNA: TGTGCCAGCAGTGACAGGATGATCTCCTATAATTCACCCCTCCACTTT
CDR3: CASSDRMISYNSPLHF

V: TRBV6-5
D: TRBD1
J: TRBJ1-2
size: -
DNA: TGTGCCAGCAGTTACTCGGGACAGGGAAAGAGCTATGGCTACACCTTC
CDR3: CASSYSGQGKSYGYTF

V: TRBV19
D: TRBD2
J: TRBJ2-3
size: -
DNA: TGTGCCAGTAGTATCGGACTAGCGGGGGCCCGGGATTTT
CDR3: CASSIGLAGARDF

V: TRBV14
D: TRBD2
J: TRBJ2-5
size: -
DNA: TGTGCCAGCAGCCAAGGACTAGCGGGAGGTCTAGAGACCCAGTACTTC
CDR3: CASSQGLAGGLETQYF

V: TRBV5-1
D: TRBD1
J: TRBJ1-2
size: -
DNA: TGCGCCAGCAGCACCCAGGGACAGGGCAACTATGGCTACACCTTC
CDR3: CASSTQGQGNYGYTF

V: TRBV7-2
D: -
J: TRBJ2-1
size: -
DNA: TGTGCCAGCAGCTTAAAGGATAGCGGAGGCAATGAGCAGTTCTTC
CDR3: CASSLKDSGGNEQFF

V: TRBV3-1/TRBV3-2
D: -
J: TRBJ1-1
size: -
DNA: TGTGCCAGCAGCCAAGCTCCGGGGGGGGGAGCTTTCTTT
CDR3: CASSQAPGGGAFF

V: TRBV6-5
D: TRBD2
J: TRBJ2-1
size: once
DNA: TGTGCCAGCAGAAGAAGCGGGAGGGCCTATGAGCAGTTCTTC
CDR3: CASRRSGRAYEQFF

V: TRBV9
D: -
J: TRBJ1-3
size: -
DNA: TGTGCCAGCAGCAAAAACCCCGGACAGTTTCGGGACACCATATATTTT
CDR3: CASSKNPGQFRDTIYF

V: TRBV30
D: -
J: TRBJ2-7
size: once
DNA: TGTGCCTGGAGTCCACGGGGGTGGGACTCCTACGAGCAGTACTTC
CDR3: CAWSPRGWDSYEQYF

V: TRBV5-1
D: TRBD1
J: TRBJ1-3
size: -
DNA: TGCGCCAGCAGCTCCGGACAGGTTAGCTCTGGAAACACCATATATTTT
CDR3: CASSSGQVSSGNTIYF

V: TRBV7-3
D: -
J: TRBJ2-1
size: -
DNA: TGTGCCAGCAGCTCCAACAACAATGAGCAGTTCTTC
CDR3: CASSSNNNEQFF

V: TRBV10-1
D: -
J: TRBJ2-5
size: -
DNA: TGCGCCAGCAGTGAGACCGGGGAGACCCAGTACTTC
CDR3: CASSETGETQYF

V: TRBV18
D: TRBD2
J: TRBJ2-2
size: few
DNA: TGTGCCAGCTCACGGCGGGGGGATGACACCGGGGAGCTGTTTTTT
CDR3: CASSRRGDDTGELFF

V: TRBV27
D: -
J: TRBJ2-1
size: -
DNA: TGTGCCAGCAGTTTAGTAGCGTTCTCCTACAATGAGCAGTTCTTC
CDR3: CASSLVAFSYNEQFF

V: TRBV30
D: -
J: TRBJ1-1
size: -
DNA: TGTGCCTGGAGCCCCACTACGGGATCTCTATTGAACACTGAAGCTTTCTTT
CDR3: CAWSPTTGSLLNTEAFF

V: TRBV29-1
D: -
J: TRBJ1-1
size: -
DNA: TGCAGCGCCCGACCCCAAATGGACAACTCTGAAGCTTTCTTT
CDR3: CSARPQMDNSEAFF

V: TRBV19
D: TRBD1
J: TRBJ1-5
size: -
DNA: TGTGCCAGTAGAGGACAGGAGGAGCAGCCCCAGCATTTT
CDR3: CASRGQEEQPQHF

V: TRBV10-1
D: -
J: TRBJ1-1
size: -
DNA: TGCGCCAGCAGTGAGTCCTGGAACACTGAAGCTTTCTTT
CDR3: CASSESWNTEAFF

V: TRBV6-1
D: -
J: TRBJ1-2
size: -
DNA: TGTGCCAGCAGTGAAGTTGGAGGATGGGACTATGGCTACACCTTC
CDR3: CASSEVGGWDYGYTF

V: TRBV5-1
D: TRBD1
J: TRBJ2-1
size: -
DNA: TGCGCCAGCAGCTGGGGGCCGGGGACAGGGTTCTCCTACAATGAGCAGTTCTTC
CDR3: CASSWGPGTGFSYNEQFF

V: TRBV21-1
D: -
J: TRBJ1-1
size: once
DNA: TGTGCCAGCAGCAAACCCAACAGGTTCTCCTTTAACACTGAAGCTTTCTTT
CDR3: CASSKPNRFSFNTEAFF

V: TRBV18
D: -
J: TRBJ1-4
size: -
DNA: TGTGCCAGCTCACCACCATCGAGGGGGAAGGGAAAACTGTTTTTT
CDR3: CASSPPSRGKGKLFF

V: TRBV5-1
D: -
J: TRBJ2-7
size: -
DNA: TGCGCCAGCAGCGTGTCACTCCCTACCCACGAGCAGTACTTC
CDR3: CASSVSLPTHEQYF

V: TRBV10-2
D: TRBD2
J: TRBJ2-3
size: -
DNA: TGCGCCAGCAGCCGGGGACTAGCGGAATCCGCTAGCACAGATACGCAGTATTTT
CDR3: CASSRGLAESASTDTQYF

V: TRBV10-3
D: TRBD1
J: TRBJ2-7
size: -
DNA: TGTGCCATCAGTGAGTCACAGGGGCCCTACGAGCAGTACTTC
CDR3: CAISESQGPYEQYF